This TCR beta chain was obtained from a study of cytomegalovirus exposure and HLA in healthy donors. Findings and limits, study-wide: Per a prior analysis, the majority of TCR beta V segments were productive roughly 90% or roughly 30% of the time. It was reported in a later analysis that an Asian-associated ancestry cluster showed fewer N-insertions than the 666-donor mean. Some V segments could not be told apart, so they were left out, TRBV6-2 and TRBV6-3 among them. Highest at DRB1 and lowest at HLA-C, TCR association rates differed among HLA loci in a later analysis.

This PCR relied on a set of 60 Vbeta primers and 13 Jbeta primers. Assay used: immunoSEQ multiplex PCR; TCRdb lists only in-frame clones, some missing. The sample yields approximately 130,000 clones, just over 70% seen once. The CDR3 runs to 14 residues. The V gene's germline CDR1 is SNHLY and CDR2 FYNNEI. V dropped 4 bases and J dropped 2 bases, with 9 bases sitting between them. This clone was counted between two and nine times. Its specificity is unknown. The V and J genes are TRBV2 and TRBJ1-3, with D possibly being TRBD1 (6 bases). This TCR was recovered from an older woman in good health and CMV-seropositive. The specimen was PBMCs. The CDR3 bases are TGTGCCAGCAGTGCCGGGACAACTGGAAACACCATATATTTT. This encodes CASSAGTTGNTIYF.